This TCR beta chain was recorded in a study of T cells in Graves' hyperthyroidism and ophthalmopathy. Study information: The authors collected peripheral blood at initial diagnosis, before any treatment.

V was clipped by 4 bases and J by 1 base, with 13 bases between them. CDR3 length: 15 amino acids. Germline assignment: CDR1 LGHNA and CDR2 YNFKEQ. TCR beta CDR3 regions were amplified from RNA transcripts. A set of HTBI primers served as the primers for a first-round RT-PCR of the TCR CDR3. TCRdb re-called the multiplex PCR reads with MiXCR, one entry per CDR3 protein. This sample has around 290,000 distinct CDR3 sequences; approximately 15% occur once, and the top ten carry 6.5% to 10%. This clonotype appeared many times. What it binds is not known. Broader study findings: The model identified upcoming ophthalmopathy a median about 6.5 months ahead of onset.

The rearrangement links TRBV4-2 to TRBJ1-1; D possibly corresponds to TRBD1 (6 bases). The sample taken for sequencing was blood. This clonotype was sampled from a woman in her thirties or forties with Graves' hyperthyroidism. The CDR3 loop is CASSRTQGTNTEAFF. DNA of the CDR3: TGTGCCAGCAGCCGAACACAGGGTACGAACACTGAAGCTTTCTTT.